One and the same sample provided the 15 T cell receptor beta chains below, sequenced in a study of low-dose radiotherapy and immunotherapy resistance in tumors. The time point is: before trial treatment. With TRAV- and TRBV-specific primers, first-strand cDNA was made, covering the alpha and beta chains. TCRs underwent 20 PCR cycles of amplification with a constant-region primer and V-primer adapter. TCRdb called the reads again in MiXCR, with one record for every CDR3 protein. The sample comprises about 60,000 distinct CDR3 sequences, about 23% of which are singletons, and 5.7% rests with the top ten. Material: PBMCs, obtained before treatment. The receptors were gathered from a male donor with prostate cancer.

In the case of this clonotype: This likely stems from a read error, as it lies one base from a far larger clone. The CDR3 is CASSPGTVKTEASF. The CDR3 DNA sequence: TGTGCCAGCAGTCCCGGGACGGTTAAGACAGAAGCTTCCTTT. The J gene is TRBJ1-1, the V gene TRBV6-8; maybe TRBD1 (5 bases). The CDR3 has 14 residues. From germline, CDR1 is MNHGY and CDR2 SAAAGT.

There are many counts of this clonotype. The chain recombines TRBV12-3 or TRBV12-4 with TRBJ2-1, with 9 bases fitting TRBD2. V dropped 5 bases and J dropped 8; count of bases not matched to a gene: 13. The CDR3 is 16 residues long. The CDR3 is CASSPGTSPGWDEQFF. Here the CDR3 DNA reads TGTGCCAGCAGTCCCGGGACTAGCCCAGGGTGGGATGAGCAGTTCTTC.

On this clonotype: A read error is likely here: a far larger clone is one base away. This chain joins TRBV4-1 and TRBJ2-1, with D perhaps TRBD2 (6 bases). Germline assignment: CDR1 MGHRA and CDR2 YSYEKL. The CDR3 runs 16 residues. The CDR3 spells CAISVAGPSAYNEQFF. The CDR3 DNA reads as TGTGCCATCAGCGTGGCAGGCCCTAGCGCTTACAATGAGCAGTTCTTC.

This clonotype was observed a few times. The J gene is TRBJ2-6, the V gene TRBV19; D is unresolved. The V gene's germline CDR1 is LNHDA and CDR2 SQIVND (reference sequence). V was clipped by 5 bases and J by 2 bases, with 10 bases between them. The CDR3 is 15 amino acids. This CDR3 reads CASSSMDTGANVLTF. The CDR3 DNA follows: TGTGCCAGTAGTTCAATGGATACTGGGGCCAACGTCCTGACTTTC.

This clonotype was detected many times. J is TRBJ2-7 and V is TRBV28; 10 bases are a match to TRBD1. V lost 6 bases, J lost 5 bases, and 10 bases stayed unmatched. This CDR3 contains 15 residues. Germline V gene sequence: CDR1 MDHEN, CDR2 SYDVKM. This chain's CDR3 is CASREVGQGKDEQYF. As DNA, the CDR3 is TGTGCCAGCAGGGAAGTGGGACAGGGGAAGGACGAGCAGTACTTC.

The table lists this clonotype with many counts. The chain joins TRBV6-2 or TRBV6-3 to TRBJ2-7; D is ambiguous. CDR3 length: 12 residues. Trimming took off 5 bases at V and 5 bases at J, with 10 bases between the two ends. Per germline, CDR1 MNHEY and CDR2 SVGEGT. The CDR3 region is CASSTEQNEQYF. The CDR3 nucleotides are TGTGCCAGCAGTACTGAACAGAACGAGCAGTACTTC.

This clonotype was detected only a few times. One end of the junction does not line up with germline, which may come from a read error. V gene TRBV30 combines with J gene TRBJ2-5, with 9 bases matching TRBD2. Germline assignment: CDR1 GTSNPN and CDR2 SVGIG (reference sequence). The CDR3 length is 13 residues. The CDR3: CAWSVLAGRGWNF. The DNA of the CDR3 is TGTGCCTGGAGTGTTCTAGCGGGGAGGGGGTGGAACTTC.

There are many counts of this clonotype. The CDR3 nucleotides are TGCGCCAGCAGCTTGGGGTCCGGGAGAGGTGGCGGCTTTGGCTACACCTTC. Encoded protein: CASSLGSGRGGGFGYTF. The chain links TRBV5-1 to TRBJ1-2; the D is unclear. V gave up 0 bases and J gave up 7 bases, with 22 bases separating them. CDR1 is SGHRS and CDR2 is YFSETQ in the germline V gene. The CDR3 is 17 amino acids.

The rearrangement joins TRBV5-8 to TRBJ2-1; D is uncertain. The length of the CDR3 is 17 residues. Trimming took off 2 bases at V and 0 bases at J, with 15 bases between the two ends. Germline values: CDR1 SGHTS, CDR2 YDEGEE. The CDR3 reads CASSLVSAASSYNEQFF. The CDR3 DNA sequence: TGTGCCAGCAGCTTAGTTAGTGCGGCAAGCTCCTACAATGAGCAGTTCTTC.

This clonotype was seen repeatedly, ten times or more. The chain links TRBV6-7 to TRBJ2-7; possible D gene TRBD2, 5 bases. TRBV6-7 is marked as an open reading frame, function uncertain. V was shortened by 0 bases and J by 0 bases, with 18 bases between the two germline ends. The CDR3 consists of 18 residues. CDR3 residues: CASSYSRVPALSSYEQYF. In DNA form, the CDR3 reads TGTGCCAGCAGTTACTCGAGGGTTCCGGCATTAAGCTCCTACGAGCAGTACTTC.

The V and J genes are TRBV2 and TRBJ2-1; D is unclear. Germline V gives CDR1 SNHLY, CDR2 FYNNEI. The ends were cut back, 4 bases at V and 0 bases at J, with 10 bases in the middle. This CDR3 comprises 15 residues. In nucleotides, the CDR3 is TGTGCCAGCAGTGGTTTGTCGAGCTCCTACAATGAGCAGTTCTTC. It encodes CASSGLSSSYNEQFF.

J is TRBJ2-1 and V is TRBV6-2 or TRBV6-3, with D maybe TRBD1 (6 bases). The CDR3 length is 16 residues. The germline CDR1 and CDR2 sequences are MNHEY and SVGEGT. With 6 bases removed from V and 4 bases from J, the gap between germline ends came to 19 bases. CDR3 protein: CASRQKRQGLYNEQFF. CDR3 nucleotides: TGTGCCAGCAGACAGAAAAGGCAGGGGTTATACAATGAGCAGTTCTTC.

This clonotype was counted at least ten times. The CDR3 region is CATALSWGKEEAFF. The CDR3 nucleotides are TGTGCCACCGCCCTAAGTTGGGGTAAGGAGGAAGCTTTCTTT. J is TRBJ1-1 and V is TRBV19, with D unclear. This CDR3 is 14 amino acids long. CDR1 and CDR2 from the germline V gene are LNHDA and SQIVND (reference sequence). Trimming removed 10 bases at V and 8 bases at J, with 23 bases between.

This clonotype was seen more than once but under ten times. The chain links TRBV5-1 to TRBJ1-1; TRBD1 agrees at 10 bases. The CDR3 spans 14 residues. Germline V gene data show CDR1 as SGHRS and CDR2 as YFSETQ. V lost 4 bases, J lost 7 bases, and 7 bases stayed unmatched. CDR3 in amino acids: CASSGVGTGVEAFF. CDR3 sequence (DNA): TGCGCCAGCAGCGGGGTCGGGACAGGGGTTGAAGCTTTCTTT.

V usage is TRBV28 and J usage is TRBJ2-1, with 8 bases that match TRBD2. The germline CDR1 and CDR2 sequences are MDHEN and SYDVKM. The CDR3 extends over 15 amino acids. This chain's CDR3 is CATTPAGEAYNEQFF. CDR3 DNA sequence: TGTGCAACTACTCCAGCGGGAGAGGCCTACAATGAGCAGTTCTTC. Full variable domain (missing parts from reference TRBV28 and TRBJ2-1): DVKVTQSSRYLVKRTGEKVFLECVQDMDHENMFWYRQDPGLGLRLIYFSYDVKMKEKGDIPEGYSVSREKKERFSLILESASTNQTSMYLCATTPAGEAYNEQFFGPGTRLTVL.